The 30 T cell receptor beta chains presented below share a single source sample, sequenced in a study of lymphopenia after photon versus proton radiotherapy. The method was immunoSEQ multiplex PCR; TCRdb's version includes in-frame clones alone and lacks a portion of them. The table includes about 28,000 clones, about four fifths detected once. The sample here was peripheral blood, taken from a patient treated with photon-based radiotherapy. These receptor sequences come from a man between 50 and 59 years old with gastric cancer.

This chain joins TRBV10-1 and TRBJ2-3; weak D call: TRBD1 (6 bases). This CDR3 is built from 14 residues. With 6 bases removed from V and 5 bases from J, the gap between germline ends came to 15 bases. Germline CDR1 WNHNN, CDR2 SYGVQD (reference sequence). The CDR3 nucleotides read TGCGCCAGCAGCGGGAACGACAGGCGAGATACGCAGTATTTT. Its translation is CASSGNDRRDTQYF.

This chain joins TRBV5-6 and TRBJ1-2; D unclear. The V end was cut by 0 bases, the J end by 5 bases, with 8 bases between. Germline values: CDR1 SGHDT, CDR2 YYEEEE. The CDR3 sequence is 13 residues long. CDR3 nucleotides: TGTGCCAGCAGCTTGGCCAAGGAATATGGCTACACCTTC. This translates into CASSLAKEYGYTF.

The chain links TRBV25-1 to TRBJ2-2; D is possibly TRBD1 (6 bases). CDR1 is MGHDK, CDR2 SYGVNS, per germline. The CDR3 sequence is 15 residues long. Trimming left V 5 bases short and J 5 bases short, with 15 bases between. CDR3 loop: CASSRSTGITGELFF. The CDR3 DNA is TGTGCCAGCAGTCGATCTACAGGGATAACCGGGGAGCTGTTTTTT. Based on the CDR3 plus reference TRBV25-1 and TRBJ2-2, the full variable domain is EADIYQTPRYLVIGTGKKITLECSQTMGHDKMYWYQQDPGMELHLIHYSYGVNSTEKGDLSSESTVSRIRTEHFPLTLESARPSHTSQYLCASSRSTGITGELFFGEGSRLTVL.

This chain joins TRBV6-1 and TRBJ1-6, with a possible D match to TRBD1 (5 bases). V was clipped by 11 bases and J by 6 bases, with 17 bases between them. Germline loops: CDR1 MNHNS, CDR2 SASEGT. The CDR3 is 14 residues long. The chain's CDR3 is CAHVGDASNSPLHF. The CDR3 coding sequence is TGTGCCCACGTGGGGGACGCCAGTAATTCACCCCTCCACTTT.

The gene calls are TRBV5-6 and TRBJ1-3, with a tentative D call TRBD1 (6 bases). The germline gives CDR1 SGHDT, CDR2 YYEEEE. Trimming took 4 bases from V and 7 from J, leaving 15 bases between them. The CDR3 is 14 residues long. CDR3 sequence: CASSALRGANTIYF. The CDR3 DNA is TGTGCCAGCAGCGCCCTTCGGGGGGCCAACACCATATATTTT.

The genes are TRBV19 and TRBJ2-2; no firm D call. The V gene lost 5 bases and the J gene lost 2 bases, with 3 bases spanning the gap. From germline, CDR1 is LNHDA and CDR2 SQIVND (reference sequence). This CDR3 is built from 12 residues. CDR3 residues: CASSPNTGELFF. In DNA, the CDR3 is TGTGCCAGTAGTCCCAACACCGGGGAGCTGTTTTTT. The full variable domain, with the rest looked up from reference TRBV19 and TRBJ2-2, is DGGITQSPKYLFRKEGQNVTLSCEQNLNHDAMYWYRQDPGQGLRLIYYSQIVNDFQKGDIAEGYSVSREKKESFPLTVTSAQKNPTAFYLCASSPNTGELFFGEGSRLTVL.

The rearrangement links TRBV9 to TRBJ1-2; D unresolved. Trimming shortened V by 1 base and J by 8 bases, and 9 bases separated the two germline ends. This CDR3 comprises 12 residues. Germline V gene lookup returns CDR1 SGDLS and CDR2 YYNGEE. This CDR3 is CASSVLGGGYTF. CDR3 bases: TGTGCCAGCAGCGTACTGGGCGGAGGCTACACCTTC. The complete variable domain, with remaining parts taken from reference TRBV9 and TRBJ1-2, reads DSGVTQTPKHLITATGQRVTLRCSPRSGDLSVYWYQQSLDQGLQFLIQYYNGEERAKGNILERFSAQQFPDLHSELNLSSLELGDSALYFCASSVLGGGYTFGSGTRLTVV.

The chain couples TRBV7-8 to TRBJ1-2; D is ambiguous. Trimming took 5 bases from V and 1 from J, leaving 5 bases between them. The CDR3 extends over 12 amino acids. CDR1 is SGHVS and CDR2 is FQNEAQ in the germline V gene. DNA of the CDR3: TGTGCCAGCAGCCCGAATAACTATGGCTACACCTTC. Translating gives CASSPNNYGYTF.

The rearrangement uses TRBV27 and TRBJ2-5, with 9 bases matching TRBD1. After removal of 5 bases from V and 4 bases from J, the junction contained 5 bases not matched to a gene. Germline CDR1 is MNHEY and CDR2 is SMNVEV (reference sequence). The CDR3 length is 14 residues. This CDR3 is CASSPGQGIETQYF. The CDR3 DNA reads TGTGCCAGCAGTCCGGGACAGGGCATAGAGACCCAGTACTTC.

The chain uses TRBV7-3 and TRBJ2-6; TRBD1 might be the D (5 bases). CDR1 is SGHTA, CDR2 FQGTGA, per germline. The V end lost 1 base, the J end lost 3 bases, and 28 bases lay between the germline ends. The CDR3 totals 22 residues. CDR3 sequence: CASSLSKSPPAGKYGGANVLTF. CDR3 bases: TGTGCCAGCAGCTTAAGTAAATCCCCCCCGGCAGGGAAGTATGGTGGGGCCAACGTCCTGACTTTC. Drawing the rest from reference TRBV7-3 and TRBJ2-6, the complete variable domain is GAGVSQTPSNKVTEKGKYVELRCDPISGHTALYWYRQSLGQGPEFLIYFQGTGAADDSGLPNDRFFAVRPEGSVSTLKIQRTERGDSAVYLCASSLSKSPPAGKYGGANVLTFGAGSRLTVL.

This clone was counted a few times. V gene TRBV30 combines with J gene TRBJ2-3, with D possibly being TRBD1 (6 bases). The CDR3 is 13 amino acids. V dropped 8 bases and J dropped 14 bases, with 26 bases sitting between them. The V gene's germline CDR1 is GTSNPN and CDR2 SVGIG (reference sequence). The DNA for the CDR3 is TGTGCCCGCCGCAGGTCGTCAGGGGCTCAGGCGTATTTT. This gives the protein CARRRSSGAQAYF.

This clone was observed once. This chain connects TRBV5-5 to TRBJ2-7, with 7 bases that match TRBD2. Germline V CDR1 and CDR2: SGHKS, YYEKEE (reference sequence). V dropped 4 bases and J dropped 3; count of bases not matched to a gene: 4. The CDR3 is made up of 13 amino acids. This CDR3 reads CASSLGLDYEQYV. The CDR3 DNA reads TGTGCCAGCAGCCTCGGACTAGACTACGAGCAGTACGTC.

This clone was seen a handful of times. The chain recombines TRBV9 with TRBJ2-5, with a tentative D call TRBD2 (6 bases). The length of the CDR3 is 14 residues. Germline CDR1 and CDR2: SGDLS and YYNGEE. The V end was cut by 4 bases, the J end by 5 bases, with 15 bases between. The DNA for the CDR3 is TGTGCCAGCAGCCCCCGGGGGAATCTTGAGACCCAGTACTTC. The encoded protein is CASSPRGNLETQYF.

The CDR3 reads CASSKEGTGDSSGANVLTF. The CDR3 nucleotides read TGTGCCAGCAGCAAGGAGGGGACAGGGGATTCCTCTGGGGCCAACGTCCTGACTTTC. V usage is TRBV21-1 and J usage is TRBJ2-6; TRBD1, as called in the table, went unchecked against the DNA. TRBV21-1 corresponds to a pseudogene. The CDR3 runs to 19 residues.

CDR3 DNA sequence: TGTGCCAGCGCAAAACAGGGCTATCAGCCCCAGCATTTT. Translated, it gives CASAKQGYQPQHF. The chain combines TRBV27 with TRBJ1-5; possible D gene TRBD1, 6 bases. CDR3 length equals 13 residues. V lost 8 bases to trimming and J lost 5 bases, with 13 bases between them. Germline CDR1 is MNHEY and CDR2 is SMNVEV (reference sequence).

The chain has TRBV5-1 and TRBJ1-4; TRBD1 aligns across 7 bases. Trimming cost V 2 bases and J 8 bases; bases outside gene matches: 6. The CDR3 has 14 amino acids. The germline V gene encodes CDR1 SGHRS and CDR2 YFSETQ. CDR3: CASSLDPQGEKLFF. The DNA for the CDR3 is TGCGCCAGCAGCTTAGATCCACAGGGGGAAAAACTGTTTTTT.

J is TRBJ1-1 and V is TRBV6-5; tentative D call: TRBD1 (5 bases). The CDR3 length is 13 residues. V lost 2 bases and J lost 11, with 15 bases in between. CDR1 is MNHEY, CDR2 SVGAGI, per germline. The CDR3, as DNA: TGTGCCAGCAGTTACATGCCCAGGGAGAGGGCTTTCTTT. Its translation: CASSYMPRERAFF.

This sequence joins TRBV21-1 and TRBJ2-7. TRBV21-1 is described as a pseudogene. This CDR3 is built from 14 residues. The CDR3 reads CASSNRDGNYEQYV. As DNA, the CDR3 is TGTGCCAGCAGCAACCGGGACGGCAACTACGAGCAGTACGTC.

For the CDR3, the DNA is TGTGCCAGCAGCCAGGTCCTTTCTTGGCGGCAGTATTTT. Its protein is CASSQVLSWRQYF. The chain carries TRBV7-8 and TRBJ2-3; D unclear. This CDR3 comprises 13 residues. In germline, CDR1 is SGHVS, CDR2 FQNEAQ. Deletions cut 5 bases from V and 11 bases from J, with 17 bases between. Together with reference TRBV7-8 and TRBJ2-3, the CDR3 gives the full variable domain: GAGVSQSPRYKVAKRGQDVALRCDPISGHVSLFWYQQALGQGPEFLTYFQNEAQLDKSGLPSDRFFAERPEGSVSTLKIQRTQQEDSAVYLCASSQVLSWRQYFGPGTRLTVL.

The genes are TRBV29-1 and TRBJ1-5, with D perhaps TRBD1 (5 bases). The germline V gene has CDR1 SQVTM and CDR2 ANQGSEA. The CDR3 sequence is 13 residues long. V was pared by 4 bases and J by 4 bases, with 11 bases between. CDR3 loop: CSVGAAGNQPQHF. The CDR3 nucleotides are TGCAGCGTTGGGGCGGCAGGGAATCAGCCCCAGCATTTT.

This clone appeared a few times. The chain recombines TRBV27 with TRBJ2-2; D is uncertain. This CDR3 contains 12 residues. The V end was cut by 3 bases, the J end by 7 bases, with 6 bases between. From germline, CDR1 is MNHEY and CDR2 SMNVEV (reference sequence). This CDR3 is CASSFVGGELFF. Here the CDR3 DNA reads TGTGCCAGCAGTTTTGTGGGCGGGGAGCTGTTTTTT.

The chain couples TRBV7-3 to TRBJ1-6; D is possibly TRBD1 (5 bases). The CDR3 contains 14 residues. Deletions cut 5 bases from V and 7 bases from J, with 12 bases between. Per the germline V gene, CDR1 is SGHTA and CDR2 is FQGTGA. The DNA for the CDR3 is TGTGCCAGCAGCCCACGGGACCTAAATTCACCCCTCCACTTT. This translates into CASSPRDLNSPLHF.

This sequence joins TRBV10-3 and TRBJ1-2, with a tentative D call TRBD1 (5 bases). The V and J ends lost 3 bases and 1 base respectively, with 15 bases between them. The CDR3 spans 16 residues. The germline CDR1 and CDR2 sequences are ENHRY and SYGVKD. The CDR3 DNA follows: TGTGCCATCAGTGAAGGAGGCGGGAGGGGTAACTATGGCTACACCTTC. Its protein is CAISEGGGRGNYGYTF.

The genes are TRBV6-1 and TRBJ1-1, with D possibly TRBD1 on 5 matching bases. Germline V lookup: CDR1 MNHNS, CDR2 SASEGT. Trimming left V 4 bases short and J 3 bases short, with 9 bases between. The length of the CDR3 is 13 residues. The CDR3 sequence is CASSVGGDTEAFF. CDR3 nucleotide sequence: TGTGCCAGCAGTGTTGGGGGTGACACTGAAGCTTTCTTT.

This chain connects TRBV5-1 to TRBJ2-1; possibly TRBD2 for D (6 bases). Germline lookup yields CDR1 SGHRS and CDR2 YFSETQ. Trimming removed 0 bases from V and 8 bases from J, with 15 bases in between. The CDR3 contains 15 residues. The DNA of the CDR3 is TGCGCCAGCAGCTTGGCCGGCGGGGTACACCATGAGCAGTTCTTC. Residues: CASSLAGGVHHEQFF.

The chain combines TRBV5-1 with TRBJ1-2, with TRBD1 as a possible D gene (5 bases). The germline V gene encodes CDR1 SGHRS and CDR2 YFSETQ. The CDR3 is 13 residues long. With 1 base removed from V and 6 bases from J, the gap between germline ends came to 10 bases. This CDR3 reads CASSLSGPDGYTF. The CDR3 region has the DNA TGCGCCAGCAGCTTGTCGGGGCCGGATGGCTACACCTTC.

This clone has more than one count but fewer than ten. The rearrangement joins TRBV7-6 to TRBJ2-3; 9 nucleotides align to TRBD2. The CDR3 runs to 14 residues. J lost 6 bases, V lost 6 bases, and 7 bases had no gene match. CDR1 and CDR2 from the germline V gene are SGHVS and FNYEAQ. The CDR3 sequence is CASSFSGGGDTQYF. The CDR3 bases are TGTGCCAGCAGTTTTAGCGGGGGAGGGGATACGCAGTATTTT. Combining the CDR3 with reference TRBV7-6 and TRBJ2-3 gives the whole variable domain GAGVSQSPRYKVTKRGQDVALRCDPISGHVSLYWYRQALGQGPEFLTYFNYEAQQDKSGLPNDRFSAERPEGSISTLTIQRTEQRDSAMYRCASSFSGGGDTQYFGPGTRLTVL.

This clone was detected once. The J gene is TRBJ2-3, the V gene TRBV7-3; D gene uncertain. The CDR3 has 14 residues. Germline lookup yields CDR1 SGHTA and CDR2 FQGTGA. The V gene lost 2 bases and the J gene lost 0 bases, with 6 bases spanning the gap. The CDR3 coding sequence is TGTGCCAGCAGCTTAGATCAAAGCACAGATACGCAGTATTTT. Translated: CASSLDQSTDTQYF.

This chain uses TRBV7-6 with TRBJ2-5; possible D gene TRBD1, 5 bases. Trimming shortened V by 4 bases and J by 5 bases, and 14 bases separated the two germline ends. The CDR3 contains 14 residues. In germline, CDR1 is SGHVS, CDR2 FNYEAQ. The CDR3 loop reads CASSSYQGRETQYF. CDR3 coding DNA: TGTGCCAGCAGCTCCTACCAGGGTCGGGAGACCCAGTACTTC. The full variable domain, rest sourced from reference TRBV7-6 and TRBJ2-5, is GAGVSQSPRYKVTKRGQDVALRCDPISGHVSLYWYRQALGQGPEFLTYFNYEAQQDKSGLPNDRFSAERPEGSISTLTIQRTEQRDSAMYRCASSSYQGRETQYFGPGTRLLVL.

The chain combines TRBV6-1 with TRBJ1-3, with D perhaps TRBD1 (5 bases). Germline values: CDR1 MNHNS, CDR2 SASEGT. The CDR3 consists of 19 residues. The ends were cut back, 0 bases at V and 0 bases at J, with 18 bases in the middle. CDR3 sequence (DNA): TGTGCCAGCAGTGAAGCGGGCTGGGGGACCTATGACTCTGGAAACACCATATATTTT. Translation: CASSEAGWGTYDSGNTIYF.